This TCR beta chain was recorded in a study of human T cells and chemical hapten exposure. The overall study: The use of 2% DPC on approximately 2 cm by approximately 2 cm of upper inner arm skin constituted sensitization.

Time point meaning: patch test 1, 2 weeks after DPC sensitization. Treatment defined: therapeutic diphenylcyclopropenone sensitization with weekly scalp DPC. Methods used by the authors: Samples had a median of 95,638 TCRs, ranging roughly 23,224 to 750,000. MiXCR, run by TCRdb on the RACE reads, gives a single entry per CDR3 protein. The V and J calls follow TCRdb's processing rather than the paper's. The sample records 150,000 to 200,000 distinct CDR3 sequences, approximately 15% being singletons. This clonotype was sampled from a woman younger than 45 with alopecia areata. Some clones in this sample may be carry-over from other donors' samples. Sequencing used whole blood, obtained in connection with sensitization to the hapten diphenylcyclopropenone (DPC).

The CDR3 here is CSEPGTGERFEQYF. CDR3 sequence (DNA): TGCAGCGAGCCCGGGACGGGGGAGCGGTTTGAGCAGTACTTC. This chain uses TRBV29-1 with TRBJ2-7, with TRBD2 as a possible D gene (6 bases). The CDR3 is made up of 14 amino acids. CDR1 is SQVTM and CDR2 is ANQGSEA in the germline V gene. Trimming stripped 7 bases from V and 7 bases from J, with 23 bases between.